This TCR beta chain was sequenced during a study of shared clonotypes between healthy human individuals. There were no recent acute infections or vaccinations among the donors, who were healthy HIV-negative adults. The length of the CDR3 is 14 residues. The V gene's germline CDR1 is KGHSH and CDR2 LQKENI. Trimming removed 3 bases from V and 8 bases from J, with 14 bases in between. This clone was detected once. Running of the assay took place at deep level. Several immunoSEQ 96-well plates shared each subset's DNA, each plate a replicate. Methods used by the authors: From ImmunoSEQ came sequences covering only the junction and carrying no quality scores, so filtering differed. Sequenced by immunoSEQ multiplex PCR; TCRdb stores in-frame clones only, minus some. The DNA was the basis for D and trimming; V, J and clone size are from that table. The sample carries 490,000 or so clones, 76% recorded once.

The source material was PBMCs. The receptor was derived from a woman aged 40 to 50 in good health. Some clones in this sample may be carry-over from other donors' samples. The rearrangement uses TRBV18 and TRBJ1-3; D unclear. The CDR3 sequence: CASSPDYSGDTIYF. CDR3 in DNA: TGTGCCAGCTCACCGGATTATAGCGGGGACACCATATATTTT.